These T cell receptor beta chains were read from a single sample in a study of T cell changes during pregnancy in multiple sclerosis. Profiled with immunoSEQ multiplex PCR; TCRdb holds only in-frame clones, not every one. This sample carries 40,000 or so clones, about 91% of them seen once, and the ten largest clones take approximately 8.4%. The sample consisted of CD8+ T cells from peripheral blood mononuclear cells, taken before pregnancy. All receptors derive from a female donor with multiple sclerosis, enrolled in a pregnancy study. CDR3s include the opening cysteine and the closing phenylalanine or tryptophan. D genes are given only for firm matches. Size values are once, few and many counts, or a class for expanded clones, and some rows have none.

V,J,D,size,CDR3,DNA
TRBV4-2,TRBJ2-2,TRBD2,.,CASSPRFQRETGELFF,TGTGCCAGCAGCCCAAGATTTCAGCGGGAGACCGGGGAGCTGTTTTTT
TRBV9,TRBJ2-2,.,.,CASTPRTGELFF,TGTGCCAGCACTCCGAGGACCGGGGAGCTGTTTTTT
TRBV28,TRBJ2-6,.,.,CASSFLGANVLTF,TGTGCCAGCAGTTTTCTTGGGGCCAACGTCCTGACTTTC
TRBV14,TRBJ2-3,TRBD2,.,CASSQALAGVTDTQYF,TGTGCCAGCAGCCAAGCTCTAGCGGGAGTCACAGATACGCAGTATTTT
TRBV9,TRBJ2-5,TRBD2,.,CASSLGEGWETQYF,TGTGCCAGCAGCCTAGGGGAGGGGTGGGAGACCCAGTACTTC
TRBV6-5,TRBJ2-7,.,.,CASSLAGLTYEQYF,TGTGCCAGCAGTTTGGCGGGCCTGACCTACGAGCAGTACTTC
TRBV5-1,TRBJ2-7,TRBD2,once,CASSYNSGNYEQYF,TGCGCCAGCAGCTACAACAGCGGGAACTACGAGCAGTACTTC
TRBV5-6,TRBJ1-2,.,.,CASSLAALTGTNYGYTF,TGTGCCAGCAGCTTGGCGGCCCTTACAGGGACCAACTATGGCTACACCTTC
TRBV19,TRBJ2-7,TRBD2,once,CASSSGRSYEQYF,TGTGCCAGTAGTAGCGGGAGGTCTTACGAGCAGTACTTC
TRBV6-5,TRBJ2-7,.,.,CASSYSSEQYF,TGTGCCAGCAGTTACTCGAGCGAGCAGTACTTC
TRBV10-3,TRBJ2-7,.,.,CAIHEERSYEQYF,TGTGCCATCCACGAGGAGAGGTCCTACGAGCAGTACTTC
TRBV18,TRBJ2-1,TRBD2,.,CASSPTSGRTNEQFF,TGTGCCAGCTCCCCGACTAGCGGGAGGACCAATGAGCAGTTCTTC
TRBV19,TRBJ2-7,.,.,CATSGSDFRSEQYF,TGTGCCACCTCCGGAAGTGACTTTCGATCCGAGCAGTACTTC
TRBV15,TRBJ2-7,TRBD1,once,CATRTDRGHEQYF,TGTGCCACCAGGACGGACAGGGGGCACGAGCAGTACTTC
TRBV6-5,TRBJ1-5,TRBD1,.,CASSYSWTGTQPQHF,TGTGCCAGCAGTTACTCGTGGACAGGCACTCAGCCCCAGCATTTT
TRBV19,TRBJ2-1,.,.,CASSTNANEQFF,TGTGCCAGTAGTACAAATGCGAATGAGCAGTTCTTC
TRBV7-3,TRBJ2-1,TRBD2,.,CASSAPTSGGDNEQFF,TGTGCCAGCAGCGCCCCTACTAGCGGGGGGGACAATGAGCAGTTCTTC
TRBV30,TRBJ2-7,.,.,CAWSVWPRGYEQYF,TGTGCCTGGAGTGTATGGCCCCGGGGCTACGAGCAGTACTTC
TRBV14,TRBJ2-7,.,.,CASSQGREQYF,TGTGCCAGCAGCCAAGGGAGGGAGCAGTACTTC
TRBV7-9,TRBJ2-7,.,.,CASSLVSYEQYF,TGTGCCAGCAGCTTAGTCAGCTACGAGCAGTACTTC
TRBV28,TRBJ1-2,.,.,CASSSTVRGYTF,TGTGCCAGCAGTTCGACAGTAAGGGGCTACACCTTC
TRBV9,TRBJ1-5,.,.,CASSEWGGQPQHF,TGTGCCAGCAGCGAGTGGGGGGGTCAGCCCCAGCATTTT
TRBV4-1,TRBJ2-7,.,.,CASSLAGDLMSYEQYF,TGCGCCAGCAGCTTAGCCGGGGACTTAATGTCCTACGAGCAGTACTTC
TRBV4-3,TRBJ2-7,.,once,CASSPTTGSSYEQYF,TGCGCCAGCAGCCCAACAACAGGGAGCTCCTACGAGCAGTACTTC
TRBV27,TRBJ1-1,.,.,CASRGLTNTEAFF,TGTGCCAGCAGGGGCCTCACGAACACTGAAGCTTTCTTT
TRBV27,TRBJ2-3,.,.,CASSLSNFGTDTQYF,TGTGCCAGCAGTTTATCGAACTTCGGCACAGATACGCAGTATTTT
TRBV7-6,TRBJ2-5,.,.,CASSDYGGMGDTQYF,TGTGCCAGCAGCGATTACGGGGGAATGGGGGACACCCAGTACTTC
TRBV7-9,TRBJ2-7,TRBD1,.,CASSSTPRTGYSYEQYF,TGTGCCAGCAGCTCGACCCCTCGGACAGGCTACTCCTACGAGCAGTACTTC
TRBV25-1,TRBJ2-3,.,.,CASSEAGYTDTQYF,TGTGCCAGCAGTGAAGCCGGGTACACAGATACGCAGTATTTT
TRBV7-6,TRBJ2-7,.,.,CASSLETSISYEQYF,TGTGCCAGCAGCTTAGAGACTAGTATTTCCTACGAGCAGTACTTC
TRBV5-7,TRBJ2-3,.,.,CASSLLVPPRTDTQYF,TGTGCCAGCAGCTTACTAGTTCCTCCGCGCACAGATACGCAGTATTTT
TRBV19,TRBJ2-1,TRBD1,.,CASSTGTGTERIYNEQFF,TGTGCCAGTAGTACCGGGACAGGGACTGAACGGATATACAATGAGCAGTTCTTC
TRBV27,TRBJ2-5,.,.,CASTGRGSGETQYF,TGTGCCAGCACAGGACGGGGGAGCGGAGAGACCCAGTACTTC
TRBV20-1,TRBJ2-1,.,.,CSAKRYNEQFF,TGCAGTGCTAAGAGATACAATGAGCAGTTCTTC
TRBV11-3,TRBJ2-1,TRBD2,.,CASRTLRTSGSFGHNEQFF,TGTGCCAGCCGGACACTTCGGACTAGCGGCTCCTTCGGGCACAATGAGCAGTTCTTC
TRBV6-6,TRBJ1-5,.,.,CASSYPVQPQHF,TGTGCCAGCAGTTACCCGGTCCAGCCCCAGCATTTT
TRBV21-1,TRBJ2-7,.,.,CASSKGRTGPPPEQYF,TGTGCCAGCAGCAAGGGGAGGACAGGCCCACCTCCCGAGCAGTACTTC
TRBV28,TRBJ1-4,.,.,CATARTVPNEKLFF,TGTGCCACCGCACGGACAGTACCCAATGAAAAACTGTTTTTT
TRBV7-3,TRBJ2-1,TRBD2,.,CASSSGLAGGYEQFF,TGTGCCAGCAGCTCGGGACTAGCGGGAGGCTATGAGCAGTTCTTC
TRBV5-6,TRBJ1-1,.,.,CASSLADKNTEAFF,TGTGCCAGCAGCTTGGCGGACAAGAACACTGAAGCTTTCTTT
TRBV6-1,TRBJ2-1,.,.,CASRTGQREQFF,TGTGCCAGCAGGACAGGTCAGCGAGAGCAGTTCTTC
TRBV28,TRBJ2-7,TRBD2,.,CASSWRASGSGYEQYF,TGTGCCAGCAGTTGGCGCGCGAGCGGGAGTGGGTACGAGCAGTACTTC
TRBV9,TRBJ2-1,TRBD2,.,CASSAAGGEQFF,TGTGCCAGCAGCGCCGCGGGAGGTGAGCAGTTCTTC
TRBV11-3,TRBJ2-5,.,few,CASSFCSETQYF,TGTGCCAGCAGCTTCTGTTCGGAGACCCAGTACTTC